The 18 T cell receptor beta chains reported below all come from one sample, sequenced in a study of blood T cell repertoires in COVID-19. Only in-frame clones appear in the TCRdb table, and some are missing; sequencing was by immunoSEQ multiplex PCR. The data show 250,000 to 350,000 clones, 89% seen once. The sequenced sample consisted of peripheral blood. Every receptor here comes from a woman aged 35 to 49 who had recovered from COVID-19.

V usage is TRBV30 and J usage is TRBJ2-5; 12 bases agree with TRBD2. Looked up from germline, CDR1 is GTSNPN and CDR2 is SVGIG (reference sequence). This CDR3 contains 14 residues. The J segment lost 4 bases and the V segment lost 5 bases, leaving 5 bases of the junction unmatched. The CDR3: CAWAVGLAGETQYF. The CDR3 DNA reads TGTGCCTGGGCTGTGGGACTAGCGGGAGAGACCCAGTACTTC.

The V gene is TRBV29-1, the J gene TRBJ1-2; D is unresolved. This CDR3 contains 13 residues. Trimming pared 3 bases from V and 5 bases from J, leaving 13 bases between. Germline loops: CDR1 SQVTM, CDR2 ANQGSEA. As DNA, the CDR3 is TGCAGCGTTGAGGGCAGGCAACCTTATGGCTACACCTTC. Translating gives CSVEGRQPYGYTF. The full variable domain, in which reference TRBV29-1 and TRBJ1-2 provide the parts outside the CDR3, is SAVISQKPSRDICQRGTSLTIQCQVDSQVTMMFWYRQQPGQSLTLIATANQGSEATYESGFVIDKFPISRPNLTFSTLTVSNMSPEDSSIYLCSVEGRQPYGYTFGSGTRLTVV.

The genes are TRBV11-3 and TRBJ2-2, with 9 bases identical to TRBD2. This CDR3 contains 16 residues. J was trimmed by 2 bases and V by 2 bases; bases with no gene match: 3. Germline values: CDR1 SGHNT, CDR2 YENEEA. CDR3 protein: CASSLSAGGNTGELFF. DNA for the CDR3: TGTGCCAGCAGCTTATCAGCGGGAGGTAACACCGGGGAGCTGTTTTTT.

This chain links TRBV4-2 with TRBJ1-2, with D possibly TRBD1 on 5 matching bases. Germline CDR1 LGHNA, CDR2 YNFKEQ. The CDR3 has 14 residues. V dropped 1 base and J dropped 5 bases, with 11 bases sitting between them. CDR3 region: CASSQGGGWYGYTF. In DNA form, the CDR3 reads TGTGCCAGCAGCCAAGGTGGGGGGTGGTATGGCTACACCTTC.

The chain is built from TRBV7-2 and TRBJ2-2; 8 nucleotides agree with TRBD2. CDR3 length equals 17 residues. Trimming took 5 bases from V and 1 from J; bases not matched to a gene: 9. CDR1 is SGHTA, CDR2 FQGNSA, per germline. This chain's CDR3 is CASSPPGAGVNTGELFF. The DNA for the CDR3 is TGTGCCAGCAGCCCCCCCGGAGCGGGAGTGAACACCGGGGAGCTGTTTTTT. Combining the CDR3 with reference TRBV7-2 and TRBJ2-2 gives the whole variable domain GAGVSQSPSNKVTEKGKDVELRCDPISGHTALYWYRQSLGQGLEFLIYFQGNSAPDKSGLPSDRFSAERTGGSVSTLTIQRTQQEDSAVYLCASSPPGAGVNTGELFFGEGSRLTVL.

J is TRBJ2-7 and V is TRBV5-1; 8 nucleotides line up with TRBD1. Germline CDR1 is SGHRS and CDR2 is YFSETQ. The CDR3 runs 17 residues. The trim removed 4 bases at V and 5 bases at J, leaving 17 bases unmatched. The CDR3 protein is CASSPGTGLAPPNEQYF. In DNA form, the CDR3 reads TGCGCCAGCAGCCCCGGGACAGGCCTAGCGCCTCCTAACGAGCAGTACTTC.

The chain couples TRBV7-9 to TRBJ1-2; D uncertain. The CDR3 spans 14 residues. The germline CDR1 and CDR2 sequences are SEHNR and FQNEAQ (reference sequence). The ends were cut back, 5 bases at V and 8 bases at J, with 18 bases in the middle. CDR3 region: CASSLHNGERGYTF. The CDR3 nucleotides are TGTGCCAGCAGCCTCCATAACGGGGAGCGGGGCTACACCTTC.

The rearrangement joins TRBV11-2 to TRBJ2-7; 10 nucleotides match TRBD2. The CDR3 has 17 amino acids. V was clipped by 0 bases and J by 2 bases; unmatched bases: 7. Germline CDR1 is SGHAT and CDR2 is FQNNGV. The CDR3: CASSLDVGSGRAYEQYF. CDR3 bases: TGTGCCAGCAGCTTAGACGTGGGGAGCGGGAGGGCCTACGAGCAGTACTTC.

The V and J genes are TRBV2 and TRBJ1-6, with a tentative D call TRBD1 (5 bases). Germline assignment: CDR1 SNHLY and CDR2 FYNNEI. Trimming took off 8 bases at V and 8 bases at J, with 19 bases between the two ends. The CDR3 runs to 15 residues. The CDR3 region has the DNA TGTGCCAGCCGCAGGGAGGGAGGGGACTATTCACCCCTCCACTTT. Amino acid sequence: CASRREGGDYSPLHF.

The chain couples TRBV7-3 to TRBJ2-3; D unclear. V was clipped by 4 bases and J by 2 bases, with 7 bases between them. The CDR3 extends over 13 amino acids. Germline values: CDR1 SGHTA, CDR2 FQGTGA. The CDR3 DNA is TGTGCCAGCAGCTCAGTAACCACAGATACGCAGTATTTT. It encodes CASSSVTTDTQYF.

This clone was counted once. The chain couples TRBV10-1 to TRBJ2-3, with D possibly TRBD2 on 5 matching bases. The germline V gene has CDR1 WNHNN and CDR2 SYGVQD (reference sequence). Deletions cut 6 bases from V and 1 base from J, with 5 bases between. CDR3 length: 12 amino acids. The CDR3 nucleotides are TGCGCCAGCAGCGGGGGCACAGATACGCAGTATTTT. Its translation: CASSGGTDTQYF.

This clone appeared a single time. The chain combines TRBV7-9 with TRBJ2-7, with a tentative D call TRBD1 (6 bases). Germline values: CDR1 SEHNR, CDR2 FQNEAQ (reference sequence). V gave up 8 bases and J gave up 0 bases, with 8 bases separating them. The CDR3 contains 12 residues. CDR3 bases: TGTGCCAGCGGACAGAGCTCCTACGAGCAGTACTTC. Encoded protein: CASGQSSYEQYF.

This sequence joins TRBV7-9 and TRBJ2-2; 8 nucleotides line up with TRBD2. V lost 9 bases to trimming and J lost 5 bases; unmatched junction nucleotides: 8. Germline CDR1 SEHNR, CDR2 FQNEAQ (reference sequence). The CDR3 length is 14 residues. CDR3 loop: CARGSGSGTGELFF. CDR3 DNA sequence: TGTGCCAGGGGAAGCGGGAGTGGAACCGGGGAGCTGTTTTTT.

This clone was seen a single time. V is TRBV6-5 and J is TRBJ2-2; TRBD2 matches 11 bases. The CDR3 is made up of 15 amino acids. With 5 bases clipped from V and 4 bases from J, the junction kept 3 bases outside the gene matches. The germline V gene encodes CDR1 MNHEY and CDR2 SVGAGI. The CDR3 protein is CASSPSGRPTGELFF. CDR3 nucleotides: TGTGCCAGCAGTCCTAGCGGGAGGCCCACCGGGGAGCTGTTTTTT.

The gene calls are TRBV5-5 and TRBJ2-1; 8 bases line up with TRBD1. This CDR3 spans 16 amino acids. CDR1 and CDR2 from the germline V gene are SGHKS and YYEKEE (reference sequence). The J segment lost 8 bases and the V segment lost 0 bases, leaving 10 bases of the junction unmatched. The CDR3 nucleotides read TGTGCCAGCAGCTTGGAGCAGGGGGCGCTTATGGATGAGCAGTTCTTC. It codes for CASSLEQGALMDEQFF.

V and J are TRBV12-3 or TRBV12-4 and TRBJ2-3, with D maybe TRBD2 (6 bases). The CDR3 has 12 amino acids. V lost 6 bases, J lost 8 bases, and 12 bases lay in between. The DNA for the CDR3 is TGTGCCAGCAGCTACGAGGGAGGTACGCAGTATTTT. Its protein is CASSYEGGTQYF.

The V gene is TRBV19, the J gene TRBJ1-1, with D unclear. This CDR3 is 15 amino acids long. CDR1 and CDR2 (germline): LNHDA, SQIVND (reference sequence). V lost 1 base to trimming and J lost 4 bases, with 13 bases between them. The CDR3 loop reads CASSIGAETSTEAFF. The CDR3 nucleotides read TGTGCCAGTAGTATAGGGGCTGAAACAAGCACTGAAGCTTTCTTT.

CDR3 nucleotides: TGTGCCAGCAGTATCCTTGGAGTGGGTGTGAAGGATGAGCAGTTCTTC. Translating it yields CASSILGVGVKDEQFF. V is TRBV25-1 and J is TRBJ2-1, with D uncertain. Germline V gives CDR1 MGHDK, CDR2 SYGVNS. Trimming took off 5 bases at V and 8 bases at J, with 22 bases between the two ends. This CDR3 region has 16 residues.